The T cell receptor (beta chain) under discussion was sequenced for a study of blood T cell repertoires in COVID-19. Study summary: PBMCs, B-cell-depleted T cells, or T cells provided the cDNA or gDNA that made up the material.

The V gene's germline CDR1 is SGHDT and CDR2 YYEEEE. J was trimmed by 2 bases and V by 2 bases; bases with no gene match: 6. The CDR3 length is 15 residues. Here immunoSEQ multiplex PCR was the method, and the copy in TCRdb shows in-frame clones only, minus some. The sample shows just under 350,000 clones, 87% of them seen only once. This receptor was identified in a woman aged 45-60 years with COVID-19, enrolled during active disease. Sample: peripheral blood. This chain uses TRBV5-6 with TRBJ2-7, with TRBD1 identical over 8 bases. This CDR3 reads CASSFDRGRPYEQYF. The CDR3, as DNA: TGTGCCAGCAGCTTCGACAGGGGCCGTCCCTACGAGCAGTACTTC.